This entry lists 28 T cell receptor beta chains sequenced from one sample in a study of a mutant IDH1 vaccine in newly diagnosed glioma (dated by TCRdb to 2020 to 2023). Library generation was performed with the immunoSEQ multiplex PCR assay. Drawn from immuneACCESS, this table holds only the in-frame rearrangements with V and J called that TCRdb kept. Clones are partly lost; checked studies trace under half to an unresolved V gene and leave the rest unexplained. The sample contains 80,000 to 100,000 clones, over 75% of them found a single time. The ten largest clones represent around 5.2% of the sample. Read against the paper, the sample's time point label means: baseline, week 1 (first vaccination visit). The treatment or condition label on this specimen signifies: pre-vaccination baseline after standard-of-care therapy. The source was PBMCs, collected from a glioma patient treated with radiotherapy, temozolomide or both. The receptor set was obtained from a man aged 35-49 years with glioma. Some clones in this sample may be carry-over from other donors' samples.

The rearrangement links TRBV6-6 to TRBJ1-3; 8 positions agree with TRBD1. Unmatched junction bases numbered 5, after V lost 2 bases and J lost 8 bases. This CDR3 region has 14 residues. Germline V CDR1 and CDR2: MNHNY, SVGAGI (reference sequence). The CDR3 spells CASSYGQGAYTIYF. CDR3 DNA sequence: TGTGCCAGCAGTTACGGGCAGGGGGCCTACACCATATATTTT.

This clone was found once. The V and J genes are TRBV30 and TRBJ2-3; D is ambiguous. The CDR3 extends over 13 amino acids. The germline V gene encodes CDR1 GTSNPN and CDR2 SVGIG (reference sequence). V was shortened by 0 bases and J by 4 bases, with 8 bases between the two germline ends. The CDR3 loop is CAWSVRRPDTQYF. CDR3 coding DNA: TGTGCCTGGAGTGTACGCCGGCCAGATACGCAGTATTTT.

The rearrangement links TRBV29-1 to TRBJ1-3; TRBD1 matches 9 bases. Per the germline V gene, CDR1 is SQVTM and CDR2 is ANQGSEA. The V gene end was trimmed by 7 bases and the J gene end by 3 bases; junction bases not matched to a gene: 7. The CDR3 covers 14 residues. CDR3 region: CSATGGAGGNTIYF. The CDR3 DNA reads as TGCAGCGCTACAGGGGGCGCGGGTGGAAACACCATATATTTT. The full variable domain, rest sourced from reference TRBV29-1 and TRBJ1-3, is SAVISQKPSRDICQRGTSLTIQCQVDSQVTMMFWYRQQPGQSLTLIATANQGSEATYESGFVIDKFPISRPNLTFSTLTVSNMSPEDSSIYLCSATGGAGGNTIYFGEGSWLTVV.

The V gene is TRBV10-2, the J gene TRBJ2-2; no firm D call. This CDR3 contains 12 residues. Germline V gives CDR1 WSHSY, CDR2 SAAADI. V lost 6 bases and J lost 5, with 7 bases in between. CDR3 in amino acids: CASRTPTGELFF. DNA of the CDR3: TGCGCCAGCAGAACCCCGACCGGGGAGCTGTTTTTT.

The V gene is TRBV7-9, the J gene TRBJ1-5; the D gene is possibly TRBD1 (5 bases). The CDR3 runs to 14 residues. V lost 5 bases and J 6 bases, leaving 14 bases between the germline ends. The V gene's germline CDR1 is SEHNR and CDR2 FQNEAQ (reference sequence). CDR3 region: CASSLGGGGQPQHF. The DNA for the CDR3 is TGTGCCAGCAGCCTGGGGGGGGGAGGTCAGCCCCAGCATTTT. The variable domain in full, with the rest retrieved from reference TRBV7-9 and TRBJ1-5, is DTGVSQNPRHKITKRGQNVTFRCDPISEHNRLYWYRQTLGQGPEFLTYFQNEAQLEKSRLLSDRFSAERPKGSFSTLEIQRTEQGDSAMYLCASSLGGGGQPQHFGDGTRLSIL.

V usage is TRBV13 and J usage is TRBJ1-5; D gene uncertain. The V end was cut by 3 bases, the J end by 5 bases, with 11 bases between. The CDR3 sequence is 14 residues long. Germline CDR1 reads PRHDT; CDR2 reads FYEKMQ (reference sequence). The CDR3 nucleotides read TGTGCCAGCAGCTTGGGAGGAGGTTATCAGCCCCAGCATTTT. As protein: CASSLGGGYQPQHF. Filled out from reference TRBV13 and TRBJ1-5, the complete variable domain reads AAGVIQSPRHLIKEKRETATLKCYPIPRHDTVYWYQQGPGQDPQFLISFYEKMQSDKGSIPDRFSAQQFSDYHSELNMSSLELGDSALYFCASSLGGGYQPQHFGDGTRLSIL.

The J gene is TRBJ2-7, the V gene TRBV6-5; the D gene is possibly TRBD1 (5 bases). V lost 0 bases and J 0 bases, leaving 9 bases between the germline ends. This CDR3 is built from 15 residues. Germline V gene sequence: CDR1 MNHEY, CDR2 SVGAGI. The CDR3 protein is CASSYSGHDSYEQYF. CDR3 nucleotides: TGTGCCAGCAGTTACTCCGGACACGACTCCTACGAGCAGTACTTC.

V and J are TRBV7-2 and TRBJ1-3; 7 bases map to TRBD1. Germline V gene sequence: CDR1 SGHTA, CDR2 FQGNSA. This CDR3 region has 15 residues. With 0 bases clipped from V and 2 bases from J, the junction kept 1 base outside the gene matches. The CDR3 nucleotides are TGTGCCAGCAGCTTAGCCGGGACAGCTGGAAACACCATATATTTT. Residues: CASSLAGTAGNTIYF. Supplemented by reference TRBV7-2 and TRBJ1-3, the full variable domain reads GAGVSQSPSNKVTEKGKDVELRCDPISGHTALYWYRQSLGQGLEFLIYFQGNSAPDKSGLPSDRFSAERTGGSVSTLTIQRTQQEDSAVYLCASSLAGTAGNTIYFGEGSWLTVV.

V and J are TRBV4-1 and TRBJ2-7; possible D gene TRBD2, 6 bases. The V gene's germline CDR1 is MGHRA and CDR2 YSYEKL. The V end lost 1 base, the J end lost 2 bases, and 15 bases lay between the germline ends. This CDR3 is 16 amino acids long. The CDR3 DNA reads as TGCGCCAGCAGCCAAGGCACTAGCACCTCTGCCTACGAGCAGTACTTC. This sequence encodes CASSQGTSTSAYEQYF.

The rearrangement uses TRBV7-9 and TRBJ1-1; tentatively, D is TRBD1 (6 bases). Deletions cut 6 bases from V and 6 bases from J, with 11 bases between. In germline, CDR1 is SEHNR, CDR2 FQNEAQ (reference sequence). The CDR3 is 12 residues long. CDR3 coding DNA: TGTGCCAGCAGTTTACAGGGTCCTGAAGCTTTCTTT. This gives the protein CASSLQGPEAFF.

This chain uses TRBV29-1 with TRBJ2-2, with no clear D. Germline CDR1 and CDR2: SQVTM and ANQGSEA. Trimming pared 3 bases from V and 5 bases from J, leaving 10 bases between. The CDR3 has 13 residues. CDR3 sequence reads: CSVEVRTTGELFF. The CDR3 region has the DNA TGCAGCGTTGAGGTACGGACGACCGGGGAGCTGTTTTTT.

The chain recombines TRBV7-9 with TRBJ1-3; 9 bases match TRBD1. V lost 6 bases to trimming and J lost 4 bases; unmatched junction nucleotides: 10. Germline-derived CDR1 and CDR2 are SEHNR and FQNEAQ (reference sequence). This CDR3 has 16 amino acids. CDR3 region: CASRSGQGKGGNTIYF. DNA for the CDR3: TGTGCCAGCAGATCGGGACAGGGAAAAGGGGGAAACACCATATATTTT.

V and J are TRBV7-8 and TRBJ1-6, with 7 bases lining up with TRBD1. Per the germline V gene, CDR1 is SGHVS and CDR2 is FQNEAQ. With V trimmed by 0 bases and J by 7 bases, 3 bases remained unmatched. CDR3 length: 15 amino acids. This CDR3 reads CASSLAGGRNSPLHF. DNA of the CDR3: TGTGCCAGCAGCTTAGCAGGGGGCAGGAATTCACCCCTCCACTTT.

This chain joins TRBV6-6 and TRBJ1-5; D gene unclear. The CDR3 covers 14 residues. CDR1 and CDR2 from the germline V gene are MNHNY and SVGAGI (reference sequence). V was trimmed by 10 bases and J by 0 bases, leaving 13 bases between them. CDR3: CATSVSGSNQPQHF. The CDR3, as DNA: TGTGCCACCTCCGTCTCGGGTAGCAATCAGCCCCAGCATTTT.

V usage is TRBV19 and J usage is TRBJ1-5; D unclear. The V gene lost 5 bases and the J gene lost 3 bases, with 8 bases spanning the gap. CDR3 size: 13 residues. The germline CDR1 and CDR2 sequences are LNHDA and SQIVND (reference sequence). The CDR3 DNA sequence: TGTGCCAGTAGTGTGGGCCACAATCAGCCCCAGCATTTT. Its protein product is CASSVGHNQPQHF.

J is TRBJ1-5 and V is TRBV30, with TRBD1 matching 7 bases. The CDR3 extends over 13 amino acids. Trimming at V came to 4 bases and at J to 4 bases, leaving 4 bases not matched to a gene. The germline V gene encodes CDR1 GTSNPN and CDR2 SVGIG (reference sequence). CDR3 residues: CAWNPGQNQPQHF. The CDR3 nucleotides are TGTGCCTGGAATCCGGGACAGAATCAGCCCCAGCATTTT.

The chain combines TRBV13 with TRBJ2-1; 9 bases fit TRBD2. Looked up from germline, CDR1 is PRHDT and CDR2 is FYEKMQ (reference sequence). The trim removed 0 bases at V and 5 bases at J, leaving 5 bases unmatched. This CDR3 comprises 16 residues. The DNA for the CDR3 is TGTGCCAGCAGCTTAGGCGGCGGGGGGGCTAACAATGAGCAGTTCTTC. Translation: CASSLGGGGANNEQFF. Combining the CDR3 with reference TRBV13 and TRBJ2-1 gives the whole variable domain AAGVIQSPRHLIKEKRETATLKCYPIPRHDTVYWYQQGPGQDPQFLISFYEKMQSDKGSIPDRFSAQQFSDYHSELNMSSLELGDSALYFCASSLGGGGANNEQFFGPGTRLTVL.

The chain joins TRBV19 to TRBJ2-6; 9 bases are a match to TRBD1. From germline, CDR1 is LNHDA and CDR2 SQIVND (reference sequence). V lost 11 bases, J lost 1 base, and 9 bases stayed unmatched. The CDR3 is 16 amino acids. This CDR3 reads CAWAYRGLSGANVLTF. CDR3 in DNA: TGTGCCTGGGCGTACAGGGGGCTATCTGGGGCCAACGTCCTGACTTTC.

The V and J genes are TRBV18 and TRBJ1-1; no reliable D call. Germline lookup yields CDR1 KGHSH and CDR2 LQKENI. CDR3 length: 15 residues. Trimming left V 1 base short and J 4 bases short, with 13 bases between. The CDR3 DNA reads TGTGCCAGCTCACCACAATCTAAGGGTCGCACTGAAGCTTTCTTT. Protein sequence: CASSPQSKGRTEAFF.

The chain carries TRBV6-4 and TRBJ1-2; 11 positions match TRBD1. J lost 8 bases, V lost 8 bases, and 10 bases had no gene match. The CDR3 has 14 residues. Germline values: CDR1 MRHNA, CDR2 SNTAGT. CDR3 in amino acids: CASPTVDRGPGYTF. The DNA of the CDR3 is TGTGCCAGCCCAACAGTGGACAGGGGGCCCGGCTACACCTTC.

V is TRBV19 and J is TRBJ2-1; 11 bases line up with TRBD2. The CDR3 length is 15 residues. J was trimmed by 6 bases and V by 7 bases; bases with no gene match: 8. Germline V lookup: CDR1 LNHDA, CDR2 SQIVND (reference sequence). In nucleotides, the CDR3 is TGTGCCAGTACCGCGACTAGCGGGGACTTCAATGAGCAGTTCTTC. Its translation: CASTATSGDFNEQFF.

The V gene is TRBV5-5, the J gene TRBJ1-6, with D possibly being TRBD1 (6 bases). V lost 1 base, J lost 0 bases, and 14 bases lay in between. Germline lookup yields CDR1 SGHKS and CDR2 YYEKEE (reference sequence). This CDR3 is built from 18 residues. The chain's CDR3 is CASSLSTGLTSYNSPLHF. The CDR3 coding sequence is TGTGCCAGCAGCTTGTCTACAGGGCTAACCTCCTATAATTCACCCCTCCACTTT.

This sequence joins TRBV18 and TRBJ1-2; D is ambiguous. The CDR3 runs to 12 residues. V gave up 6 bases and J gave up 4 bases, with 9 bases separating them. Germline values: CDR1 KGHSH, CDR2 LQKENI. CDR3: CASSQDTYGYTF. The DNA of the CDR3 is TGTGCCAGCTCCCAAGACACCTATGGCTACACCTTC.

This clone came up a few times. The J gene is TRBJ2-2, the V gene TRBV15, with D hard to call. V lost 3 bases and J 6 bases, leaving 11 bases between the germline ends. The CDR3 is 14 amino acids. The germline V gene has CDR1 LNHNV and CDR2 YYDKDF (reference sequence). CDR3 sequence: CATSRSRASGELFF. In DNA form, the CDR3 reads TGTGCCACCAGCAGGTCAAGGGCGTCCGGGGAGCTGTTTTTT. The full variable domain, in which reference TRBV15 and TRBJ2-2 provide the parts outside the CDR3, is DAMVIQNPRYQVTQFGKPVTLSCSQTLNHNVMYWYQQKSSQAPKLLFHYYDKDFNNEADTPDNFQSRRPNTSFCFLDIRSPGLGDTAMYLCATSRSRASGELFFGEGSRLTVL.

The V and J genes are TRBV19 and TRBJ1-4; 8 bases match TRBD1. This CDR3 is 12 amino acids long. V dropped 9 bases and J dropped 7; count of bases not matched to a gene: 4. Germline lookup yields CDR1 LNHDA and CDR2 SQIVND (reference sequence). The CDR3 region is CASQGTGEKLFF. The CDR3 DNA reads TGTGCCAGCCAAGGGACAGGTGAAAAACTGTTTTTT.

The chain recombines TRBV20-1 with TRBJ2-1, with D tentatively TRBD2 (6 bases). Trimming cost V 5 bases and J 6 bases, with 8 bases left between them. Germline CDR1 is DFQATT and CDR2 is SNEGSKA (reference sequence). There are 11 residues in the CDR3. The CDR3 region is CSAPEGNEQFF. Written as DNA, the CDR3 is TGCAGTGCTCCGGAGGGCAATGAGCAGTTCTTC.

This chain links TRBV30 with TRBJ1-5, with 8 nucleotides matching TRBD1. J lost 7 bases, V lost 5 bases, and 7 bases had no gene match. The CDR3 totals 13 residues. Germline CDR1 is GTSNPN and CDR2 is SVGIG (reference sequence). The CDR3 protein is CAWVDREGQPQHF. CDR3 DNA: TGTGCCTGGGTGGACAGGGAGGGGCAGCCCCAGCATTTT.

The chain couples TRBV5-4 to TRBJ1-6, with D unclear. The V gene's germline CDR1 is SGHNT and CDR2 YYREEE (reference sequence). The V and J ends lost 2 bases and 5 bases respectively, with 20 bases between them. The length of the CDR3 is 18 residues. The CDR3 sequence is CASSFFLSTGGNNSPLHF. The CDR3 DNA sequence: TGTGCCAGCAGCTTCTTTCTTTCCACCGGAGGAAATAATTCACCCCTCCACTTT.